One T cell receptor beta chain is described in this entry. Its antigen remains unknown. These data are taken from a study of post-analysis software for immune sequencing data. Study-level background: Both relapsing-remitting and secondary progressive multiple sclerosis featured among the disease courses, as did progressive-relapsing multiple sclerosis. General study findings and limits: For normalized Chao1 diversity, multiple sclerosis patients scored significantly lower than controls did. Patients carried several TRBV segments more frequently than controls did, and TRBV5-6, TRBV5-1 and TRBV20-1 were among them.

Prepared TCR beta cDNA libraries contained unique molecular identifiers. One entry per CDR3 protein, called by TCRdb with MiXCR from the PCR reads. Of hundreds of thousands of distinct CDR3 sequences in the sample, under 55% are singletons; the top ten hold 9% to 14%. There are 12 residues in the CDR3. V shed 7 bases, J shed 4 bases, and the junction held 3 bases outside the gene matches. From germline, CDR1 is SQVTM and CDR2 ANQGSEA. The chain couples TRBV29-1 to TRBJ2-5; 10 nucleotides match TRBD2. The TCR was taken from a girl under 18 with multiple sclerosis. Sequenced: blood. The CDR3 coding sequence is TGCAGCGGGAGACTAGCGGGAGAGACCCAGTACTTC. As protein: CSGRLAGETQYF.